This entry lists 24 T cell receptor beta chains sequenced from one sample in a study of HIV-infected patients and healthy controls. All unsorted peripheral T cells were captured because whole blood was used without fractionation. Approximately 500 ng RNA was reverse transcribed with alpha and beta constant-region primers. Each of the alpha and beta chains got its own library through chain-specific third strand synthesis with indices. A single record per CDR3 protein comes from TCRdb applying MiXCR to the 5' RACE reads. This sample carries 18,000 or so distinct CDR3 sequences, 12% of them seen once, and the ten largest clones take 11%. Sequencing was performed on blood. The source of these receptors is an adult in good health.

By share, this clonotype ranks as medium-sized. The junction differs from germline at one of its ends, possibly a read error. The chain joins TRBV7-2 to TRBJ2-1; no clear D. CDR1 is SGHTA, CDR2 FQGNSA, per germline. The CDR3 runs to 15 residues. DNA of the CDR3: TGTGCCAGCAGCAGGGCCCGTGAGACCTATAATGAGCAGTTCTTC. This gives the protein CASSRARETYNEQFF.

This clonotype was picked up many times. V usage is TRBV7-2 and J usage is TRBJ2-7; TRBD1 aligns across 7 bases. This CDR3 spans 12 amino acids. J was trimmed by 9 bases and V by 8 bases; bases with no gene match: 10. The germline gives CDR1 SGHTA, CDR2 FQGNSA. The CDR3 nucleotides read TGTGCCAGCTCATCCCAGGGGGTCGTGCAGTACTTC. This translates into CASSSQGVVQYF.

CDR3 sequence: CASSPYGRTRANEKLFF. CDR3 coding DNA: TGTGCCAGCAGCCCCTACGGACGGACCAGGGCTAATGAAAAACTGTTTTTT. The rearrangement joins TRBV7-9 to TRBJ1-4; a possible D gene is TRBD1 (5 bases). The CDR3 contains 17 residues. V lost 5 bases and J 3 bases, leaving 19 bases between the germline ends. Germline V CDR1 and CDR2: SEHNR, FQNEAQ (reference sequence).

There are many counts of this clonotype. The chain couples TRBV7-2 to TRBJ2-7, with 8 bases fitting TRBD1. CDR1 and CDR2 from the germline V gene are SGHTA and FQGNSA. This CDR3 spans 14 amino acids. V shed 5 bases, J shed 4 bases, and the junction held 7 bases outside the gene matches. The DNA of the CDR3 is TGTGCCAGCAGCGCCGGGACAGGTCCTTACGAGCAGTACTTC. Translated: CASSAGTGPYEQYF.

V and J are TRBV7-9 and TRBJ2-5, with a possible D match to TRBD2 (7 bases). The length of the CDR3 is 12 residues. Germline loops: CDR1 SEHNR, CDR2 FQNEAQ (reference sequence). V dropped 8 bases and J dropped 3 bases, with 10 bases sitting between them. The CDR3 loop is CASGRGEETQYF. The CDR3 region has the DNA TGTGCCAGCGGGAGGGGGGAAGAGACCCAGTACTTC. The full variable domain, with the rest looked up from reference TRBV7-9 and TRBJ2-5, is DTGVSQNPRHKITKRGQNVTFRCDPISEHNRLYWYRQTLGQGPEFLTYFQNEAQLEKSRLLSDRFSAERPKGSFSTLEIQRTEQGDSAMYLCASGRGEETQYFGPGTRLLVL.

This clonotype occurred many times. The V gene is TRBV27, the J gene TRBJ1-4, with TRBD1 as a possible D gene (6 bases). Germline V gene lookup returns CDR1 MNHEY and CDR2 SMNVEV (reference sequence). This CDR3 spans 14 amino acids. Trimming left V 6 bases short and J 8 bases short, with 16 bases between. Written as DNA, the CDR3 is TGTGCCAGCAGAAACCTGGACAGAAGAGAAAAACTGTTTTTT. Residues: CASRNLDRREKLFF.

This clonotype has at least ten counts. The chain uses TRBV20-1 and TRBJ1-1; 8 nucleotides agree with TRBD1. CDR3 length: 11 residues. Trimming cost V 6 bases and J 4 bases; bases outside gene matches: 1. Germline CDR1 DFQATT, CDR2 SNEGSKA (reference sequence). CDR3 bases: TGCAGTGCCAGGGGGCCCACTGAAGCTTTCTTT. As protein: CSARGPTEAFF.

This chain joins TRBV27 and TRBJ2-5; 12 bases line up with TRBD2. The ends lost 3 bases at V and 6 bases at J; junction bases unmatched: 8. The CDR3 consists of 16 residues. Germline V CDR1 and CDR2: MNHEY, SMNVEV (reference sequence). CDR3 amino acids: CASSFGLAGGRQTQYF. CDR3 nucleotide sequence: TGTGCCAGCAGTTTCGGGCTAGCGGGGGGGCGTCAGACCCAGTACTTC.

This clonotype was picked up many times. This rearrangement joins TRBV6-1 to TRBJ1-5, with D hard to call. CDR1 is MNHNS and CDR2 is SASEGT in the germline V gene. The CDR3 runs to 11 residues. With 6 bases removed from V and 7 bases from J, the gap between germline ends came to 7 bases. The CDR3, as DNA: TGTGCCAGCAGGGATTTCCAGCCCCAGCATTTT. Translated: CASRDFQPQHF.

At least ten counts were recorded for this clonotype. The chain combines TRBV13 with TRBJ1-5; 8 bases are shared with TRBD1. The germline V gene encodes CDR1 PRHDT and CDR2 FYEKMQ (reference sequence). The junction had 12 bases not matched to a gene; V was cut back by 0 bases and J by 11 bases. The CDR3 is 16 residues long. The CDR3 here is CASSLGTGQGVRAQHF. DNA for the CDR3: TGTGCCAGCAGCTTAGGGACCGGACAGGGCGTTCGGGCCCAGCATTTT.

This clonotype counts as medium-sized (0.01 to 0.1%). The chain combines TRBV5-1 with TRBJ2-5; the match to TRBD2 covers 7 bases. The CDR3 runs 15 residues. Germline V lookup: CDR1 SGHRS, CDR2 YFSETQ. V gave up 1 base and J gave up 2 bases; unmatched junction bases: 5. CDR3 in amino acids: CASSLLGTTQETQYF. CDR3 coding DNA: TGCGCCAGCAGCTTGCTGGGGACTACGCAAGAGACCCAGTACTTC.

A few counts support this clonotype. This chain uses TRBV9 with TRBJ1-2, with D possibly matching TRBD1 (6 bases). Trimming removed 3 bases at V and 7 bases at J, with 16 bases between. Germline CDR1 and CDR2: SGDLS and YYNGEE. CDR3 length: 14 amino acids. CDR3 in amino acids: CASSAAKTGPGYTF. CDR3 bases: TGTGCCAGCAGCGCCGCCAAGACAGGACCTGGCTACACCTTC. Drawing the rest from reference TRBV9 and TRBJ1-2, the complete variable domain is DSGVTQTPKHLITATGQRVTLRCSPRSGDLSVYWYQQSLDQGLQFLIQYYNGEERAKGNILERFSAQQFPDLHSELNLSSLELGDSALYFCASSAAKTGPGYTFGSGTRLTVV.

The CDR3 loop reads CASSPDRIEAFF. CDR3 nucleotides: TGTGCCAGCAGCCCGGACAGGATTGAAGCTTTCTTT. The rearrangement uses TRBV7-2 and TRBJ1-1; 7 nucleotides line up with TRBD1. Germline assignment: CDR1 SGHTA and CDR2 FQGNSA. This CDR3 is built from 12 residues. The trim removed 5 bases at V and 7 bases at J, leaving 4 bases unmatched.

This clonotype was observed at least ten times. V and J are TRBV7-2 and TRBJ1-1, with D possibly being TRBD1 (5 bases). Trimming shortened V by 7 bases and J by 7 bases, and 16 bases separated the two germline ends. CDR1 is SGHTA, CDR2 FQGNSA, per germline. This CDR3 comprises 13 residues. The CDR3 DNA reads as TGTGCCAGCACCGATCCGGGGGACTTTGAAGCTTTCTTT. Its protein is CASTDPGDFEAFF.

By its share, this clonotype is medium-sized. The rearrangement links TRBV5-1 to TRBJ2-3; TRBD1 agrees at 8 bases. The V segment lost 4 bases and the J segment 4 bases; nucleotides outside the gene matches: 8. Germline assignment: CDR1 SGHRS and CDR2 YFSETQ. This CDR3 contains 15 residues. CDR3 region: CASSRSGGAPDTQYF. The CDR3 coding sequence is TGCGCCAGCAGCCGATCAGGGGGCGCCCCAGATACGCAGTATTTT.

J is TRBJ1-4 and V is TRBV7-2; D gene ambiguous. This CDR3 is 17 amino acids long. CDR1 SGHTA and CDR2 FQGNSA come from the germline V gene. Trimming took 1 base from V and 0 from J, leaving 12 bases between them. CDR3 residues: CASSLVGSYATNEKLFF. CDR3 sequence (DNA): TGTGCCAGCAGCTTAGTAGGCAGCTATGCAACTAATGAAAAACTGTTTTTT.

By frequency in the sample, this clonotype is medium-sized. This chain links TRBV5-1 with TRBJ2-7; 10 nucleotides align to TRBD2. The V gene's germline CDR1 is SGHRS and CDR2 YFSETQ. There are 17 residues in the CDR3. Trimming at V came to 0 bases and at J to 2 bases, leaving 8 bases not matched to a gene. In nucleotides, the CDR3 is TGCGCCAGCAGCTTGGAGACTAGCGGGCGATTAACCTACGAGCAGTACTTC. It specifies CASSLETSGRLTYEQYF.

The chain is built from TRBV7-9 and TRBJ1-1, with D maybe TRBD1 (6 bases). Germline loops: CDR1 SEHNR, CDR2 FQNEAQ (reference sequence). Trimming shortened V by 5 bases and J by 12 bases, and 19 bases separated the two germline ends. There are 13 residues in the CDR3. CDR3 sequence reads: CASSHNDRPGTFF. CDR3 coding DNA: TGTGCCAGCAGCCACAACGACAGGCCGGGGACTTTCTTT. The full variable domain, completed using reference TRBV7-9 and TRBJ1-1, is DTGVSQNPRHKITKRGQNVTFRCDPISEHNRLYWYRQTLGQGPEFLTYFQNEAQLEKSRLLSDRFSAERPKGSFSTLEIQRTEQGDSAMYLCASSHNDRPGTFFGQGTRLTVV.

The genes are TRBV7-2 and TRBJ1-4, with no clear D. The germline CDR1 and CDR2 sequences are SGHTA and FQGNSA. The length of the CDR3 is 14 residues. V gave up 5 bases and J gave up 8 bases, with 15 bases separating them. This CDR3 is CASSPGRASEKLFF. In nucleotides, the CDR3 is TGTGCCAGCAGCCCCGGTAGGGCCAGCGAAAAACTGTTTTTT.

This clonotype is classed as medium-sized. V usage is TRBV19 and J usage is TRBJ1-4; possible D gene TRBD1, 6 bases. CDR1 is LNHDA, CDR2 SQIVND, per germline (reference sequence). The V gene lost 9 bases and the J gene lost 5 bases, with 19 bases spanning the gap. The CDR3 covers 15 residues. This CDR3 reads CASTPRTARNEKLFF. As DNA, the CDR3 is TGTGCCAGCACCCCTAGGACAGCTCGAAATGAAAAACTGTTTTTT.

The V call is TRBV2, the J call TRBJ1-1; 9 positions agree with TRBD1. CDR1 is SNHLY and CDR2 is FYNNEI in the germline V gene. The length of the CDR3 is 15 residues. Losses at the gene ends were 1 base for V and 6 bases for J; bases not matched to a gene: 6. CDR3 region: CASSEERTGEAEAFF. The CDR3 nucleotides are TGTGCCAGCAGTGAAGAGCGGACAGGGGAGGCTGAAGCTTTCTTT.

V and J are TRBV7-6 and TRBJ2-5; tentative D call: TRBD2 (5 bases). V shed 5 bases and J shed 14 bases, with 21 bases lying between them. CDR3 length: 13 residues. Germline CDR1 and CDR2: SGHVS and FNYEAQ. CDR3 in DNA: TGTGCCAGCAGCCGGGAAATAGACGGGCCCCCTTACTTC. Translation: CASSREIDGPPYF.

In this sample, this clonotype turned up many times. The chain joins TRBV19 to TRBJ1-1; 7 nucleotides agree with TRBD1. Trimming took 4 bases from V and 3 from J; bases not matched to a gene: 8. Per the germline V gene, CDR1 is LNHDA and CDR2 is SQIVND (reference sequence). CDR3 length equals 15 residues. CDR3 sequence: CASSNNYRGDTEAFF. Here the CDR3 DNA reads TGTGCCAGTAGTAACAATTACAGGGGCGACACTGAAGCTTTCTTT.

This clonotype has at least ten counts. The genes are TRBV20-1 and TRBJ1-1; a possible D gene is TRBD1 (6 bases). Germline CDR1 reads DFQATT; CDR2 reads SNEGSKA (reference sequence). The CDR3 contains 14 residues. V lost 3 bases, J lost 2 bases, and 13 bases lay in between. The CDR3: CSARHAGANTEAFF. In DNA form, the CDR3 reads TGCAGTGCTAGGCACGCAGGGGCAAACACTGAAGCTTTCTTT.